A selection of T cell receptor beta chains follows, all from one sample in a study of blood T cells in healthy people across ages. MiXCR, applied by TCRdb to the 5' RACE reads, yields one record per CDR3 protein. The table records almost 1 million distinct CDR3 sequences, roughly 51% of them present only once. The sample taken for sequencing was blood. Receptors originate from a woman aged 55-69 years in good health. Each CDR3 is given with its conserved first and last residue. Clone sizes are given selectively: once, few, many, or a class where the clone is expanded.

>TRBV27|TRBJ2-3|few|14
CASKRAGIADTQYF
>TRBV7-9|TRBJ2-7|.|15
CASSAGLARVYEQYF
>TRBV5-1|TRBJ2-5|.|14
CASSLAEFRRTQYF
>TRBV7-2|TRBJ2-1|few|15
CASSLVLGGRGEQFF
>TRBV7-3|TRBJ2-1|few|14
CASSVSSGNNEQFF
>TRBV2|.|.|13
CASTGEGHETQYF
>TRBV13|TRBJ2-3|.|14
CASRNDRGTDTQYF
>TRBV11-1|TRBJ2-5|.|13
CASSFKLRETQYF
>TRBV9|TRBJ2-4|few|13
CASSVRLGDIQYF
>TRBV9|TRBJ2-7|few|16
CASSIPILVIHGEQYF
>TRBV12-3/TRBV12-4|TRBJ1-2|.|14
CASSLSGGPRGYTF
>TRBV28|TRBJ1-2|.|14
CASSLRPSIYGYTF
>TRBV5-6|TRBJ1-6|.|16
CAGSSSPFSYNSPLHF
>TRBV12-3/TRBV12-4|TRBJ1-4|.|14
CASRPLGRNEKLFF
>TRBV18|TRBJ2-7|.|14
CASSPLRETYEQYF
>TRBV7-2|TRBJ2-7|once|14
CASSLGDPAYEQYF
>TRBV7-7|TRBJ2-2|.|16
CASSLGRDSTAGELFF
>TRBV18|.|few|15
CASSPEAGGPYEQYF
>TRBV10-3|TRBJ2-5|.|13
CAISDDSQETQYF
>TRBV6-1|TRBJ1-1|.|14
CASKGPYMNTEAFF
>TRBV29-1|TRBJ2-7|many|12
CSAGQASYEQYF
>TRBV12-3/TRBV12-4|.|.|15
CASSFLYGGTYEQYF
>TRBV27|TRBJ2-1|once|14
CASTERTSGNEQFF
>TRBV30|TRBJ2-7|.|14
CAWSAGGLSYEQYF
>TRBV4-1|TRBJ2-7|.|15
CASSPGQGGPYEQYF
>TRBV12-3/TRBV12-4|TRBJ2-7|.|12
CASRGEGQEQYF
>TRBV4-2|TRBJ2-1|.|17
CASSQDPLRLASNEQFF
>TRBV20-1|TRBJ2-3|.|13
CSAQVDSTDTQYF
>TRBV10-3|TRBJ2-7|few|13
CAISWDSNYEQYF
>TRBV7-2|TRBJ2-1|.|15
CASSLLRTYYNEQFF
>TRBV7-3|TRBJ2-1|.|15
CASSLRAGMGNEQFF
>TRBV5-1|.|.|15
CASSTYRVGIETQYF
>TRBV29-1|TRBJ2-5|.|12
CSVRGSQETQYF
>TRBV20-1|TRBJ2-1|.|13
CSARAVSYNEQFF
>TRBV27|TRBJ2-3|many|17
CASSLMASGSYSDTQYF
>TRBV4-1|TRBJ1-2|few|16
CASSHYRDRGPNGYTF
>TRBV7-2|TRBJ2-7|.|14
CASSLGSSSYVQYF
>TRBV15|TRBJ2-1|.|16
CATSSPDRGLYNEQFF
>TRBV6-6|TRBJ2-7|few|13
CASSDDRAYEQYF
>TRBV20-1|TRBJ2-1|.|17
CSASQAENYRIYNEQFF
>TRBV6-2/TRBV6-3|TRBJ2-7|few|15
CASRGRTGTYYEQYF
>TRBV3-1|TRBJ1-2|.|14
CASSEDRGLHGYTF